The 8 T cell receptor beta chains reported below all come from one sample, sequenced in a study of cytotoxic CD8 clonotypes in ibrutinib-treated CLL. Assay: immunoSEQ multiplex PCR; the TCRdb copy retains only in-frame clones and omits some. The data contain fewer than 400,000 clones, 67% of them singletons. The sequencing here drew on PBMCs, taken after 36 months of ibrutinib treatment. These receptors came from a human donor with chronic lymphocytic leukemia.

This clone was recorded a few times. The chain joins TRBV7-6 to TRBJ1-5; D is possibly TRBD1 (5 bases). The V end lost 3 bases, the J end lost 6 bases, and 9 bases lay between the germline ends. Germline V CDR1 and CDR2: SGHVS, FNYEAQ. This CDR3 region has 13 residues. The CDR3 loop is CASSLGPTQPQHF. As DNA, the CDR3 is TGTGCCAGCAGCTTGGGGCCAACTCAGCCCCAGCATTTT.

V and J are TRBV5-6 and TRBJ2-7; no reliable D call. The CDR3 covers 12 residues. In germline, CDR1 is SGHDT, CDR2 YYEEEE. Trimming pared 0 bases from V and 7 bases from J, leaving 8 bases between. As DNA, the CDR3 is TGTGCCAGCAGCTTGGGGGGTCGAGAGCAGTACTTC. Translation: CASSLGGREQYF.

The J gene is TRBJ2-3, the V gene TRBV4-2, with D hard to call. From germline, CDR1 is LGHNA and CDR2 YNFKEQ. This CDR3 is 14 amino acids long. V gave up 4 bases and J gave up 0 bases, with 8 bases separating them. This chain's CDR3 is CASSRGPSTDTQYF. CDR3 bases: TGTGCCAGCAGCCGCGGACCAAGCACAGATACGCAGTATTTT.

The V and J genes are TRBV10-3 and TRBJ2-2, with D perhaps TRBD1 or TRBD2 (7 bases each). V dropped 6 bases and J dropped 2 bases, with 25 bases sitting between them. The CDR3 length is 19 residues. Germline values: CDR1 ENHRY, CDR2 SYGVKD. CDR3 loop: CAISAVGGTGTANTGELFF. CDR3 DNA sequence: TGTGCCATCAGCGCGGTGGGGGGGACTGGGACAGCCAACACCGGGGAGCTGTTTTTT.

The chain joins TRBV2 to TRBJ1-5; TRBD1 might be the D (5 bases). The CDR3 sequence is 16 residues long. Germline V gene sequence: CDR1 SNHLY, CDR2 FYNNEI. The germline V and J ends were trimmed by 3 bases and 4 bases, with 16 bases remaining between them. The CDR3 loop reads CASSDRLGTSNQPQHF. The CDR3 DNA follows: TGTGCCAGCAGTGATCGGCTCGGGACTTCTAATCAGCCCCAGCATTTT.

This clone was seen only a few times. The chain couples TRBV9 to TRBJ2-4; TRBD2 aligns across 14 bases. CDR1 and CDR2 (germline): SGDLS, YYNGEE. This CDR3 contains 14 residues. V lost 3 bases to trimming and J lost 14 bases; unmatched junction nucleotides: 7. Here the CDR3 reads CASSEGTSGSKEYF. CDR3 sequence (DNA): TGTGCCAGCAGCGAGGGGACTAGCGGGAGTAAGGAGTACTTC. Full variable domain (rest looked up from reference TRBV9 and TRBJ2-4): DSGVTQTPKHLITATGQRVTLRCSPRSGDLSVYWYQQSLDQGLQFLIQYYNGEERAKGNILERFSAQQFPDLHSELNLSSLELGDSALYFCASSEGTSGSKEYFGAGTRLSVL.

V usage is TRBV7-2 and J usage is TRBJ1-4; possible D gene TRBD1, 6 bases. Trimming removed 7 bases at V and 15 bases at J, with 21 bases between. This CDR3 spans 13 amino acids. Germline V gene data show CDR1 as SGHTA and CDR2 as FQGNSA. The CDR3 is CASTPVGAGLLFF. DNA for the CDR3: TGTGCCAGCACCCCTGTGGGGGCCGGATTGTTGTTTTTT.

The CDR3 is CASSPRWTGQETQYF. For the CDR3, the DNA is TGTGCCAGCAGCCCCCGCTGGACAGGCCAAGAGACCCAGTACTTC. V usage is TRBV7-9 and J usage is TRBJ2-5, with 7 bases identical to TRBD1. The length of the CDR3 is 15 residues. V lost 5 bases and J lost 1; bases outside the gene matches: 7. Germline V lookup: CDR1 SEHNR, CDR2 FQNEAQ (reference sequence).